This paragraph reports one T cell receptor (beta chain). Its target is not known. CDR3 size: 13 residues. The germline V gene has CDR1 DFQATT and CDR2 SNEGSKA (reference sequence). The V and J ends lost 5 bases and 3 bases respectively, with 13 bases between them. This entry is derived from a study of blood T cells in healthy people across ages. Using a J-beta primer mix together with a sample-barcoded 5' primer, a second PCR was run for roughly 6 to 12 cycles. From each sample, at least 2.5 million paired-end reads containing CDR3 were obtained. TCRdb reprocessed the 5' RACE reads via MiXCR and lists one record per CDR3 protein. The sample yields about 570,000 distinct CDR3 sequences, about 25% seen once. Findings and caveats of the study: The CMV status of each donor remained undetermined, and this could have confounded shifts in expanded clonotypes. Greater diversity and more naive CD4+ cells were seen in long-lived donors than in aged donors.

The sample, approximately 11 milliliters of peripheral blood, was drawn from each donor. The V gene is TRBV20-1, the J gene TRBJ2-5; no firm D call. Input material: blood. The sequence came from a woman in her 70s in good health. CDR3 in DNA: TGCAGTGCTGTTCCTCCTCTGGAAGAGACCCAGTACTTC. It codes for CSAVPPLEETQYF.